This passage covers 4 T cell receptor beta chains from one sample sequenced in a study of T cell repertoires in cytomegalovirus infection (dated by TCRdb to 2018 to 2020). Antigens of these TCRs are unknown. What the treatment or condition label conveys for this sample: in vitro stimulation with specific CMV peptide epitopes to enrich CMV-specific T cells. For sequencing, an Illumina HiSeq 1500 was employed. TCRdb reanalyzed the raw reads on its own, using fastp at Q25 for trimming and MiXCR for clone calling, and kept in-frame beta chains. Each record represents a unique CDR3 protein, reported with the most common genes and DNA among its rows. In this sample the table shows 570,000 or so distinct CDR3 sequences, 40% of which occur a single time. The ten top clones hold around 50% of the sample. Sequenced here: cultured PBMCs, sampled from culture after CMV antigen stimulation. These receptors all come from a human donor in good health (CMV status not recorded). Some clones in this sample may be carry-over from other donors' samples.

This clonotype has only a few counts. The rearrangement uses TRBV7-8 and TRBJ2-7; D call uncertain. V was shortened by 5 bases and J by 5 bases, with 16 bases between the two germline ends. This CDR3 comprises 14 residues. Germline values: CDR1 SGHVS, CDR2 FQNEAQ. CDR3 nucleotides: TGTGCCAGCAGCCCACGGCTACCGGGCAACGAGCAGTACTTC. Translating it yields CASSPRLPGNEQYF.

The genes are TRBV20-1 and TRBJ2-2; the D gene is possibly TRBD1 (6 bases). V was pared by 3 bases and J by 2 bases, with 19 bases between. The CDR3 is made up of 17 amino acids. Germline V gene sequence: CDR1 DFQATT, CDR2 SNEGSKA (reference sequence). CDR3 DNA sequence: TGCAGTGCTAGCCCTATTTCATTCAGGGGCAACACCGGGGAGCTGTTTTTT. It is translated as CSASPISFRGNTGELFF.

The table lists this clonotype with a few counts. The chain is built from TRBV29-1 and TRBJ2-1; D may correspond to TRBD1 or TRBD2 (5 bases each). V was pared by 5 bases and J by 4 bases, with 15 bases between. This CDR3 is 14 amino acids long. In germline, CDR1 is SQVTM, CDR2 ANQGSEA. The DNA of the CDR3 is TGCAGCGTTTGGGGCGGCGGGTCGTACAATGAGCAGTTCTTC. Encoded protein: CSVWGGGSYNEQFF.

CDR3 sequence reads: CASPSGTSWADTQYF. The CDR3, as DNA: TGTGCCAGCCCCTCCGGGACTAGCTGGGCAGATACGCAGTATTTT. The V gene is TRBV7-4, the J gene TRBJ2-3; 9 bases are shared with TRBD2. V lost 8 bases and J lost 4; bases outside the gene matches: 10. This CDR3 has 15 residues. Germline V CDR1 and CDR2: SGHVT, SQSDAQ.